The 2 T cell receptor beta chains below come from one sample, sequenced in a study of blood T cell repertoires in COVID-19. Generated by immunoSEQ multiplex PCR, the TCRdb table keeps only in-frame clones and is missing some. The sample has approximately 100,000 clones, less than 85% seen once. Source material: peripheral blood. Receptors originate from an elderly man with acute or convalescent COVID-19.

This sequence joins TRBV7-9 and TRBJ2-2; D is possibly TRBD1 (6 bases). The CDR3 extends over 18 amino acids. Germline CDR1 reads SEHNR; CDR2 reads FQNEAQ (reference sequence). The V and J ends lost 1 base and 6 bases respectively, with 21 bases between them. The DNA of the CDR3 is TGTGCCAGCAGCTTAGATTTACAGGGCGGTTTGGGAGCCGGGGAGCTGTTTTTT. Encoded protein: CASSLDLQGGLGAGELFF. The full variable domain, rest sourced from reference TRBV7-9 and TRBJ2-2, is DTGVSQNPRHKITKRGQNVTFRCDPISEHNRLYWYRQTLGQGPEFLTYFQNEAQLEKSRLLSDRFSAERPKGSFSTLEIQRTEQGDSAMYLCASSLDLQGGLGAGELFFGEGSRLTVL.

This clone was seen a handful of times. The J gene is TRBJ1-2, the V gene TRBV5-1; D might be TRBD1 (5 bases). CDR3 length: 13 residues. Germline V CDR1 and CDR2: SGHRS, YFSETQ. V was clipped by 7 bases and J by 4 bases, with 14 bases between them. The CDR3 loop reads CASPLGQTYGYTF. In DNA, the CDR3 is TGCGCCAGCCCCCTGGGGCAGACCTATGGCTACACCTTC.